The subject of this entry is one TCR beta chain. No cognate antigen has been identified for it. Per-base quality was not reported, and no clone a single base away is much larger than it. The sample belongs to a study of T cell changes during pregnancy in multiple sclerosis (dated by TCRdb to the late 2010s). At the level of the whole study: In women with multiple sclerosis, the researchers looked at how the T cell repertoire shifted as pregnancy progressed.

Libraries were prepared through the immunoSEQ multiplex PCR assay. This is the immuneACCESS table as TCRdb keeps it, with only in-frame sequences that have V and J called. A part of the clones is gone; compared with another copy, unresolved V genes explain less than half, and the rest is unexplained. The sample table lists roughly 60,000 clones, just under 90% of them with a count of one. The ten largest clones represent 0.5% to 0.75% of the sample. The source of this sequence is a female donor with multiple sclerosis, enrolled in a pregnancy study. Material: CD4+ T cells from peripheral blood mononuclear cells, obtained in the first trimester of pregnancy.

CDR3 reads: CASSPEGQGGNTIYF. The bases are TGTGCCAGCAGTCCCGAAGGACAGGGCGGAAACACCATATATTTT. This chain is built from TRBV28 and TRBJ1-3; 8 bases in the junction line up with TRBD1. The CDR3 numbers 15 residues from cysteine through phenylalanine. The only DNA kept is the CDR3, 45 bases in frame from the first base. Germline trimming: 5 bases from V, 4 bases from J; junction bases outside gene matches: 7. The germline V gene yields MDHEN for CDR1 and SYDVKM for CDR2.